This T cell receptor beta chain stems from a study of cytomegalovirus exposure and HLA in healthy donors. The overall study: Samples from HLA-typed donors yielded about 80 million unique TCRs in an early data release. Points from the study as a whole: A later look showed TCR association rates differing by HLA locus, highest for DRB1 and lowest for HLA-C. Near-uniform donor sequencing depth was presumed by presence/absence analyses.

This clone occurred once. Its target is unknown. The PCR used 60 Vbeta and 13 Jbeta primers. Data came from immunoSEQ multiplex PCR; TCRdb stores just in-frame clones and leaves some out. The table shows some 150,000 clones, with 70% to 85% occurring only once. This CDR3 is 18 amino acids long. Trimming took 6 bases from V and 7 from J, leaving 31 bases between them. The germline CDR1 and CDR2 sequences are SGHDT and YYEEEE. This chain joins TRBV5-6 and TRBJ1-1; D ambiguous. The sample comprised PBMCs. This clonotype originated in a woman aged 35 to 49 in good health and CMV-seronegative. The CDR3 reads CASNPSGPIDGLAFEAFF. In DNA, the CDR3 is TGTGCCAGCAACCCCAGCGGGCCCATTGATGGTCTAGCTTTTGAAGCTTTCTTT.